Below, 30 T cell receptor beta chains from the same sample are listed, as sequenced in a study of graft-versus-host responses after intestinal transplantation. The repertoire was sequenced with immunoSEQ multiplex PCR; TCRdb's copy has only in-frame clones and lacks some. The sample has 8,000 or so clones, 30% to 40% seen once. Each mixed lymphocyte reaction held roughly 200,000 CFSE-labeled responders and roughly 200,000 irradiated violet-dye-labeled stimulators. Sequenced here: alloreactive CD8+ T cells from a mixed lymphocyte reaction culture, sampled before intestinal transplant. Subset specified: CFSE-low proliferating T cells sorted from roughly 6-day pre-transplant mixed lymphocyte reaction (GvH or HvG direction). These receptors originate from a human patient who received an intestinal transplant.

This clone counts as medium-sized. The V call is TRBV14, the J call TRBJ2-7, with D possibly matching TRBD1 (5 bases). Germline V gives CDR1 SGHDN, CDR2 FVKESK. The CDR3 runs 16 residues. V lost 0 bases to trimming and J lost 3 bases, with 15 bases between them. The CDR3 region has the DNA TGTGCCAGCAGCCAAGATCCAGGGTTTAGATTCTACGAGCAGTACTTC. Amino acid sequence: CASSQDPGFRFYEQYF. Looking up the rest from reference TRBV14 and TRBJ2-7 gives the full variable domain: EAGVTQFPSHSVIEKGQTVTLRCDPISGHDNLYWYRRVMGKEIKFLLHFVKESKQDESGMPNNRFLAERTGGTYSTLKVQPAELEDSGVYFCASSQDPGFRFYEQYFGPGTRLTVT.

The J gene is TRBJ2-1, the V gene TRBV6-5; D may be TRBD2 (5 bases). Trimming took 8 bases from V and 0 from J, leaving 11 bases between them. This CDR3 spans 14 amino acids. The V gene's germline CDR1 is MNHEY and CDR2 SVGAGI. CDR3 coding DNA: TGTGCCAGCTCCCGAGGGAGCTCCTACAATGAGCAGTTCTTC. It specifies CASSRGSSYNEQFF.

This chain uses TRBV5-1 with TRBJ1-5; D unresolved. Per the germline V gene, CDR1 is SGHRS and CDR2 is YFSETQ. The CDR3 is made up of 14 amino acids. V dropped 0 bases and J dropped 5 bases, with 9 bases sitting between them. CDR3 DNA: TGCGCCAGCAGCTTGGGAGCCTCGGATCAGCCCCAGCATTTT. Protein sequence: CASSLGASDQPQHF.

V gene TRBV4-3 combines with J gene TRBJ1-2; D is undetermined. CDR1 and CDR2 from the germline V gene are LGHNA and YSLEER. V was pared by 3 bases and J by 8 bases, with 13 bases between. The CDR3 is made up of 13 amino acids. As DNA, the CDR3 is TGCGCCAGCAGCCAGGATCGAGGGTACGGCTACACCTTC. It specifies CASSQDRGYGYTF.

The CDR3 region has the DNA TGTGCCAGCAGCTCAGGGTGGGGTGGCTATGGCTACACCTTC. Residues: CASSSGWGGYGYTF. The chain carries TRBV5-4 and TRBJ1-2, with D possibly being TRBD1 (5 bases). Trimming cost V 3 bases and J 4 bases, with 13 bases left between them. The CDR3 contains 14 residues. Germline V gene lookup returns CDR1 SGHNT and CDR2 YYREEE (reference sequence).

This chain uses TRBV2 with TRBJ2-1, with TRBD2 matching over 9 bases. Germline CDR1 SNHLY, CDR2 FYNNEI. V trimming: 4 bases; J trimming: 8 bases; junction bases outside the gene matches: 15. The CDR3 spans 17 residues. CDR3 nucleotide sequence: TGTGCCAGCAGTGGGGGTAGCGGGAGCCCCCCGGTAGATGAGCAGTTCTTC. It translates to CASSGGSGSPPVDEQFF.

Within the sample, this clone is medium-sized (0.01 to 0.1%). V usage is TRBV29-1 and J usage is TRBJ1-1; D unresolved. This CDR3 is built from 13 residues. With 3 bases removed from V and 0 bases from J, the gap between germline ends came to 8 bases. From germline, CDR1 is SQVTM and CDR2 ANQGSEA. CDR3: CSVDPGVNTEAFF. The CDR3 bases are TGCAGCGTTGATCCCGGGGTGAACACTGAAGCTTTCTTT.

By share of the sample, this clone is medium-sized. J is TRBJ2-7 and V is TRBV5-6; D may be TRBD2 (6 bases). V was clipped by 1 base and J by 2 bases, with 13 bases between them. The CDR3 loop spans 15 amino acids. Germline CDR1 SGHDT, CDR2 YYEEEE. CDR3 nucleotides: TGTGCCAGCAGCTTGCTTGCTAGCGCTACCTACGAGCAGTACTTC. Translation: CASSLLASATYEQYF. The variable domain in full, completed from reference TRBV5-6 and TRBJ2-7, reads DAGVTQSPTHLIKTRGQQVTLRCSPKSGHDTVSWYQQALGQGPQFIFQYYEEEERQRGNFPDRFSGHQFPNYSSELNVNALLLGDSALYLCASSLLASATYEQYFGPGTRLTVT.

CDR3 nucleotide sequence: TGCGCCAGCAGCCCTCAGACAGGGTATCAAGAGACCCAGTACTTC. Residues: CASSPQTGYQETQYF. J is TRBJ2-5 and V is TRBV4-1; 7 bases line up with TRBD1. The CDR3 runs to 15 residues. Germline loops: CDR1 MGHRA, CDR2 YSYEKL. V was clipped by 4 bases and J by 2 bases; unmatched bases: 7.

The chain carries TRBV6-4 and TRBJ2-1; TRBD1 matches 9 bases. Germline assignment: CDR1 MRHNA and CDR2 SNTAGT. CDR3 length: 16 amino acids. V shed 5 bases, J shed 5 bases, and the junction held 10 bases outside the gene matches. The CDR3 DNA sequence: TGTGCCAGCAGTAAGTTTGCGGGACAGGGAAACAATGAGCAGTTCTTC. It yields the protein CASSKFAGQGNNEQFF.

This clone was detected a few times. The chain uses TRBV4-1 and TRBJ1-5, with D unresolved. Germline V gives CDR1 MGHRA, CDR2 YSYEKL. There are 14 residues in the CDR3. V was cut by 5 bases and J by 3 bases, with 11 bases left in between. The CDR3 spells CASSTQLLNQPQHF. The CDR3 region has the DNA TGCGCCAGCAGCACACAGCTCCTCAATCAGCCCCAGCATTTT.

This clone is classed as medium-sized. The genes are TRBV2 and TRBJ2-7, with D perhaps TRBD2 (5 bases). The ends were cut back, 4 bases at V and 2 bases at J, with 15 bases in the middle. CDR3 length: 15 residues. Germline CDR1 and CDR2: SNHLY and FYNNEI. In nucleotides, the CDR3 is TGTGCCAGCAGTGTTTCGGGAACGGGCCCCTACGAGCAGTACTTC. It codes for CASSVSGTGPYEQYF.

The rearrangement uses TRBV6-6 and TRBJ2-7, with 7 bases identical to TRBD2. After removal of 1 base from V and 2 bases from J, the junction contained 2 bases not matched to a gene. The germline CDR1 and CDR2 sequences are MNHNY and SVGAGI (reference sequence). This CDR3 spans 14 amino acids. In nucleotides, the CDR3 is TGTGCCAGCAGTTACTTTGGGGGGGCCTACGAGCAGTACTTC. It encodes CASSYFGGAYEQYF.

The chain recombines TRBV4-1 with TRBJ2-3, with 8 bases that match TRBD2. With V trimmed by 4 bases and J by 2 bases, 8 bases remained unmatched. The CDR3 sequence is 16 residues long. Germline CDR1 MGHRA, CDR2 YSYEKL. Here the CDR3 reads CASSRVAGLNTDTQYF. The CDR3 DNA follows: TGCGCCAGCAGCCGAGTAGCGGGGCTCAACACAGATACGCAGTATTTT.

The V and J genes are TRBV4-1 and TRBJ1-2; 7 bases map to TRBD1. The CDR3 loop spans 14 amino acids. Trimming at V came to 1 base and at J to 4 bases, leaving 3 bases not matched to a gene. Germline V gene lookup returns CDR1 MGHRA and CDR2 YSYEKL. The CDR3 DNA follows: TGCGCCAGCAGCCAAGGGACAGGATCCTATGGCTACACCTTC. It codes for CASSQGTGSYGYTF.

This clone was seen only a few times. This chain links TRBV6-1 with TRBJ2-6; possibly TRBD2 for D (7 bases). CDR1 is MNHNS and CDR2 is SASEGT in the germline V gene. V was cut by 2 bases and J by 4 bases, with 9 bases left in between. The CDR3 has 15 residues. For the CDR3, the DNA is TGTGCCAGCAGTGAATGGGGGGGCGGGGCCAACGTCCTGACTTTC. Residues: CASSEWGGGANVLTF.

The V and J genes are TRBV30 and TRBJ1-5; no clear D gene. Trimming removed 2 bases from V and 4 bases from J, with 9 bases in between. Germline loops: CDR1 GTSNPN, CDR2 SVGIG (reference sequence). This CDR3 has 13 residues. CDR3 sequence (DNA): TGTGCCTGGAGTAGCGGTTGGAATCAGCCCCAGCATTTT. This translates into CAWSSGWNQPQHF.

In DNA form, the CDR3 reads TGTGCCAGCAGGCAATCAGGGGGCAGGCTTTACGAGCAGTACTTC. Translating it yields CASRQSGGRLYEQYF. V gene TRBV2 combines with J gene TRBJ2-7, with 8 bases lining up with TRBD1. The germline V gene encodes CDR1 SNHLY and CDR2 FYNNEI. The CDR3 contains 15 residues. V dropped 6 bases and J dropped 4; count of bases not matched to a gene: 11.

This clone has a handful of counts. V gene TRBV6-5 combines with J gene TRBJ2-5; no reliable D call. V gave up 5 bases and J gave up 4 bases, with 14 bases separating them. CDR1 and CDR2 (germline): MNHEY, SVGAGI. The CDR3 totals 14 residues. As DNA, the CDR3 is TGTGCCAGCAGTCTTGGTCGCCCGGGAGAGACCCAGTACTTC. This codes for CASSLGRPGETQYF.

The table lists this clone with a few counts. The chain is built from TRBV4-2 and TRBJ2-1; the D gene is possibly TRBD1 (5 bases). Trimming removed 0 bases at V and 6 bases at J, with 9 bases between. The CDR3 length is 14 residues. Germline lookup yields CDR1 LGHNA and CDR2 YNFKEQ. CDR3 loop: CASSQDPGSNEQFF. Here the CDR3 DNA reads TGTGCCAGCAGCCAAGACCCAGGGTCCAATGAGCAGTTCTTC.

This clone was seen only a few times. The chain joins TRBV5-1 to TRBJ2-7, with D possibly being TRBD1 (6 bases). Trimming left V 0 bases short and J 6 bases short, with 10 bases between. The CDR3 has 13 residues. Germline CDR1 and CDR2: SGHRS and YFSETQ. The CDR3 DNA follows: TGCGCCAGCAGCTTGGTTGGGGGCGGCGAGCAGTACTTC. Translated: CASSLVGGGEQYF.

This clone was picked up a small number of times. The rearrangement links TRBV27 to TRBJ1-4, with D hard to call. Germline assignment: CDR1 MNHEY and CDR2 SMNVEV (reference sequence). Trimming cost V 5 bases and J 13 bases, with 17 bases left between them. The CDR3 totals 13 residues. The CDR3 region is CASSPTLGRRLFF. CDR3 sequence (DNA): TGTGCCAGCAGTCCGACTCTCGGTAGGCGACTGTTTTTT.

This clone was found a few times. The V and J genes are TRBV19 and TRBJ1-1; 10 nucleotides align to TRBD1. The V and J ends lost 3 bases and 2 bases, in that order; junction bases with no gene match: 9. CDR1 is LNHDA, CDR2 SQIVND, per germline (reference sequence). CDR3 size: 17 residues. Written as DNA, the CDR3 is TGTGCCAGTAGTATCTGGGGGACAGGGGAGTTAAACACTGAAGCTTTCTTT. Translation: CASSIWGTGELNTEAFF.

This clone has a handful of counts. The rearrangement links TRBV9 to TRBJ1-6; no definite D call. CDR3 size: 15 residues. Trimming removed 3 bases at V and 8 bases at J, with 15 bases between. Per germline, CDR1 SGDLS and CDR2 YYNGEE. Written as DNA, the CDR3 is TGTGCCAGCAGCGAGCCCAAGGGAGGTCATTCACCCCTCCACTTT. Protein sequence: CASSEPKGGHSPLHF.

This clone was picked up a small number of times. This chain connects TRBV10-1 to TRBJ2-2; maybe TRBD2 (5 bases). V shed 0 bases and J shed 1 base, with 9 bases lying between them. Germline V gene sequence: CDR1 WNHNN, CDR2 SYGVQD (reference sequence). CDR3 length: 16 residues. In nucleotides, the CDR3 is TGCGCCAGCAGTGAGTCGTACGGGGAGAACACCGGGGAGCTGTTTTTT. Its protein product is CASSESYGENTGELFF.

The V and J genes are TRBV4-1 and TRBJ2-7; the D is unclear. V lost 8 bases and J lost 0, with 11 bases in between. This CDR3 is 13 amino acids long. Per germline, CDR1 MGHRA and CDR2 YSYEKL. For the CDR3, the DNA is TGCGCCAGCTCCCGGGTCAGCTCCTACGAGCAGTACTTC. As protein: CASSRVSSYEQYF.

This chain uses TRBV19 with TRBJ2-1; TRBD2 matches 10 bases. The germline gives CDR1 LNHDA, CDR2 SQIVND (reference sequence). V gave up 2 bases and J gave up 8 bases; unmatched junction bases: 15. The CDR3 is 18 amino acids. This chain's CDR3 is CASSIQVASGSLGDEQFF. CDR3 sequence (DNA): TGTGCCAGTAGTATACAAGTCGCTAGCGGGAGTTTAGGCGATGAGCAGTTCTTC.

The chain carries TRBV5-1 and TRBJ2-1; D unclear. Trimming stripped 0 bases from V and 4 bases from J, with 14 bases between. In germline, CDR1 is SGHRS, CDR2 YFSETQ. The CDR3 runs 16 residues. The chain's CDR3 is CASSLGVGSLYNEQFF. The CDR3 bases are TGCGCCAGCAGCTTGGGAGTGGGCAGTCTTTACAATGAGCAGTTCTTC.

This clone was counted between two and nine times. The chain combines TRBV4-1 with TRBJ2-5, with 9 positions matching TRBD2. Germline V lookup: CDR1 MGHRA, CDR2 YSYEKL. The CDR3 is 17 residues long. V lost 3 bases, J lost 2 bases, and 10 bases stayed unmatched. The DNA of the CDR3 is TGCGCCAGCAGCCAGCGGATAGCGGGAGCGCTACAAGAGACCCAGTACTTC. Its protein is CASSQRIAGALQETQYF.

V gene TRBV6-6 combines with J gene TRBJ1-1; no clear D gene. V was pared by 2 bases and J by 1 base, with 11 bases between. Looked up from germline, CDR1 is MNHNY and CDR2 is SVGAGI (reference sequence). CDR3 length equals 15 residues. The CDR3 reads CASSYPVTANTEAFF. DNA of the CDR3: TGTGCCAGCAGTTACCCCGTAACAGCGAACACTGAAGCTTTCTTT.